These 26 T cell receptor beta chains share one sample of origin, sequenced in a study of CD8+CD57+ T cells in acquired aplastic anemia. According to the study, genomic DNA was the template for TCR beta VDJ and CDR3 profiling. TCRdb re-called the reads with MiXCR, one entry per CDR3 protein. The data hold roughly 150,000 distinct CDR3 sequences, with roughly 48% observed a single time. Those patients picked for sequencing had displayed CD8+CD57+ cell expansion on flow cytometry. What was sequenced was sorted CD4+, CD8+, or CD8+CD57+ T cells (not recorded which) from PBMCs. All receptors derive from a human donor with aplastic anemia.

The rearrangement uses TRBV20-1 and TRBJ2-1; 12 nucleotides match TRBD2. The CDR3 covers 13 residues. Per germline, CDR1 DFQATT and CDR2 SNEGSKA (reference sequence). J was trimmed by 7 bases and V by 6 bases; bases with no gene match: 4. The CDR3 sequence: CSARTSGGNEQFF. The CDR3, as DNA: TGCAGTGCCAGAACTAGCGGGGGGAATGAGCAGTTCTTC.

The CDR3 region has the DNA TGTGCCTCCAAAGGGACAGGGGGGAACTATGGCTACACCTTC. Amino acid sequence: CASKGTGGNYGYTF. This chain connects TRBV28 to TRBJ1-2; 11 nucleotides align to TRBD1. Losses at the gene ends were 11 bases for V and 2 bases for J; bases not matched to a gene: 7. The length of the CDR3 is 14 residues. Germline CDR1 MDHEN, CDR2 SYDVKM.

This clonotype turned up a few times. V gene TRBV6-1 combines with J gene TRBJ1-2, with D maybe TRBD1 (5 bases). The germline CDR1 and CDR2 sequences are MNHNS and SASEGT. Trimming took off 6 bases at V and 3 bases at J, with 14 bases between the two ends. The CDR3 is 14 residues long. The DNA of the CDR3 is TGTGCCAGCAGCCAGGACACGTTCTACTATGGCTACACCTTC. This translates into CASSQDTFYYGYTF.

There are many counts of this clonotype. The gene calls are TRBV4-2 and TRBJ2-3, with TRBD2 identical over 10 bases. Germline CDR1 LGHNA, CDR2 YNFKEQ. J gave up 5 bases and V 0 bases, and 5 bases lay outside the gene matches. The CDR3 extends over 16 amino acids. CDR3 DNA: TGTGCCAGCAGCCAAGAAGCGGGGGGGCAGAGAGATACGCAGTATTTT. It codes for CASSQEAGGQRDTQYF.

In its sample, this clonotype was seen a few times. J is TRBJ1-5 and V is TRBV15; no firm D call. The V gene lost 1 base and the J gene lost 9 bases, with 10 bases spanning the gap. Per germline, CDR1 LNHNV and CDR2 YYDKDF (reference sequence). This CDR3 has 13 amino acids. The CDR3 nucleotides read TGTGCCACCAGCAGAGTAGGAGGTACGCCCCAGCATTTT. Translating gives CATSRVGGTPQHF.

The V gene is TRBV25-1, the J gene TRBJ2-7; 7 nucleotides line up with TRBD1. J was trimmed by 2 bases and V by 6 bases; bases with no gene match: 10. Looked up from germline, CDR1 is MGHDK and CDR2 is SYGVNS. CDR3 length equals 15 residues. The CDR3 region has the DNA TGTGCCAGCAGCCAGCAGAGGGACAGTCCCTACGAGCAGTACTTC. Translation gives CASSQQRDSPYEQYF.

The chain links TRBV4-1 to TRBJ2-6; 7 bases agree with TRBD2. The V gene's germline CDR1 is MGHRA and CDR2 YSYEKL. The CDR3 extends over 18 amino acids. Trimming cost V 3 bases and J 0 bases; bases outside gene matches: 8. CDR3 region: CASSHPRTSSSGANVLTF. In DNA, the CDR3 is TGCGCCAGCAGCCACCCAAGGACTAGTAGCTCTGGGGCCAACGTCCTGACTTTC.

This clonotype was counted only a few times. The V call is TRBV29-1, the J call TRBJ2-2, with unresolved D. The CDR3 totals 11 residues. Germline V lookup: CDR1 SQVTM, CDR2 ANQGSEA. V gave up 1 base and J gave up 6 bases, with 3 bases separating them. The CDR3: CSVEGAGELFF. The CDR3 DNA sequence: TGCAGCGTTGAAGGAGCCGGGGAGCTGTTTTTT.

As regards this clonotype: A junction end diverges from the germline sequence, so it may reflect a read error. V is TRBV7-2 and J is TRBJ1-1; D call uncertain. Germline lookup yields CDR1 SGHTA and CDR2 FQGNSA. The CDR3 extends over 15 amino acids. CDR3 loop: CASSLVAVLNTEAFF. The CDR3 DNA reads TGTGCCAGCAGCTTAGTGGCAGTCCTGAATACTGAAGCTTTCTTT.

In its sample, this clonotype was seen once. A much larger clone lies one base from this, so it may be a read error. The chain joins TRBV5-4 to TRBJ2-1; D uncertain. The V gene's germline CDR1 is SGHNT and CDR2 YYREEE (reference sequence). There are 13 residues in the CDR3. CDR3 nucleotide sequence: TGTGCCTGCAGCTCTCCGGGTCTAGATGAGCAGTTCTTC. Translated: CACSSPGLDEQFF.

The chain combines TRBV7-3 with TRBJ2-7; maybe TRBD1 (5 bases). The CDR3 spans 13 residues. Trimming removed 5 bases at V and 2 bases at J, with 10 bases between. Germline lookup yields CDR1 SGHTA and CDR2 FQGTGA. As DNA, the CDR3 is TGTGCCAGCAGCCATGGACACCCCTACGAGCAGTACTTC. Translated: CASSHGHPYEQYF.

The chain couples TRBV10-3 to TRBJ2-1, with 12 bases matching TRBD2. The CDR3 totals 16 residues. Looked up from germline, CDR1 is ENHRY and CDR2 is SYGVKD. The V segment lost 3 bases and the J segment 7 bases; nucleotides outside the gene matches: 7. DNA for the CDR3: TGTGCCATCAGTGATCCGACTAGCGGGAGAGGTAATGAGCAGTTCTTC. Its translation is CAISDPTSGRGNEQFF.

V usage is TRBV19 and J usage is TRBJ2-7; 10 positions agree with TRBD1. The germline V gene has CDR1 LNHDA and CDR2 SQIVND (reference sequence). Trimming at V came to 3 bases and at J to 3 bases, leaving 5 bases not matched to a gene. There are 15 residues in the CDR3. CDR3: CASSMGTGALYEQYF. CDR3 sequence (DNA): TGTGCCAGTAGTATGGGGACAGGGGCTCTCTACGAGCAGTACTTC.

This clonotype occurred many times. The chain combines TRBV20-1 with TRBJ1-2; D uncertain. Trimming shortened V by 6 bases and J by 7 bases, and 18 bases separated the two germline ends. CDR1 and CDR2 from the germline V gene are DFQATT and SNEGSKA (reference sequence). The CDR3 is 13 residues long. CDR3 amino acids: CSAIQPGHGGYTF. CDR3 coding DNA: TGCAGTGCCATCCAACCCGGCCACGGTGGCTACACCTTC.

This chain uses TRBV7-2 with TRBJ1-5; no clear D gene. Germline V gene lookup returns CDR1 SGHTA and CDR2 FQGNSA. V lost 1 base and J lost 3, with 4 bases in between. This CDR3 comprises 13 residues. The CDR3 loop is CASSLVVNQPQHF. As DNA, the CDR3 is TGTGCCAGCAGCTTAGTGGTCAATCAGCCCCAGCATTTT.

The sample holds many counts of this clonotype. This chain uses TRBV5-1 with TRBJ2-7, with D maybe TRBD1 (5 bases). CDR1 and CDR2 (germline): SGHRS, YFSETQ. The CDR3 consists of 15 residues. Trimming cost V 1 base and J 2 bases, with 13 bases left between them. The CDR3 DNA follows: TGCGCCAGCAGCTTGTATGAGACAGTCACCTACGAGCAGTACTTC. This sequence encodes CASSLYETVTYEQYF.

This clonotype was seen more than once but under ten times. V usage is TRBV25-1 and J usage is TRBJ1-4; 9 bases are shared with TRBD1. V trimming: 5 bases; J trimming: 3 bases; junction bases outside the gene matches: 16. Germline V lookup: CDR1 MGHDK, CDR2 SYGVNS. The CDR3 is 19 amino acids. CDR3 nucleotides: TGTGCCAGCAGTCTACACCCTGGACAGGGGATGGGCGCTAATGAAAAACTGTTTTTT. It translates to CASSLHPGQGMGANEKLFF.

This chain links TRBV15 with TRBJ2-7; 12 nucleotides align to TRBD2. Germline CDR1 and CDR2: LNHNV and YYDKDF (reference sequence). The CDR3 sequence is 17 residues long. The V and J ends lost 2 bases and 0 bases, in that order; junction bases with no gene match: 5. The CDR3 DNA reads as TGTGCCACCAGCAGATGGACTAGCGGGGATAGCTCCTACGAGCAGTACTTC. Residues: CATSRWTSGDSSYEQYF.

This clonotype came up many times. The CDR3 DNA follows: TGTGCCAGTAGTATTAACTTGGTTAACACAGATACGCAGTATTTT. Translated, it gives CASSINLVNTDTQYF. J is TRBJ2-3 and V is TRBV19, with unresolved D. V was pared by 3 bases and J by 2 bases, with 12 bases between. The CDR3 length is 15 residues. Germline V lookup: CDR1 LNHDA, CDR2 SQIVND (reference sequence).

This clonotype was detected a few times. The junction shows a germline mismatch at one end, possibly a read error. The chain is built from TRBV10-3 and TRBJ1-2; TRBD1 agrees at 8 bases. The CDR3 totals 15 residues. Germline CDR1 and CDR2: ENHRY and SYGVKD. In DNA, the CDR3 is TGTGCCAGCAGTTACCTCAACAGGGGGGACTATGGCTACACCTTC. Amino acid sequence: CASSYLNRGDYGYTF.

In this sample, this clonotype turned up many times. V gene TRBV28 combines with J gene TRBJ1-6; D gene ambiguous. The CDR3 is 15 residues long. With 7 bases removed from V and 0 bases from J, the gap between germline ends came to 10 bases. The germline CDR1 and CDR2 sequences are MDHEN and SYDVKM. CDR3 sequence reads: CASMGRDSYNSPLHF. The CDR3 nucleotides read TGTGCCAGCATGGGTAGGGACTCCTATAATTCACCCCTCCACTTT.

This clonotype occurred many times. This chain uses TRBV5-4 with TRBJ2-3; 9 bases align to TRBD2. The CDR3 is 14 residues long. V dropped 4 bases and J dropped 4; count of bases not matched to a gene: 4. Germline values: CDR1 SGHNT, CDR2 YYREEE (reference sequence). CDR3 amino acids: CASSISGSSDTQYF. The CDR3 DNA reads TGTGCCAGCAGCATTAGCGGGAGCTCAGATACGCAGTATTTT.

This clonotype occurred once. The chain couples TRBV29-1 to TRBJ2-7; 8 bases are shared with TRBD1. Germline loops: CDR1 SQVTM, CDR2 ANQGSEA. Unmatched junction bases numbered 10, after V lost 5 bases and J lost 4 bases. The length of the CDR3 is 14 residues. This CDR3 is CSVSRTGLGYEQYF. CDR3 sequence (DNA): TGCAGCGTTTCCCGGACAGGGCTGGGGTACGAGCAGTACTTC.

The chain joins TRBV28 to TRBJ2-3; TRBD2 aligns across 7 bases. The CDR3 is made up of 16 amino acids. V lost 2 bases, J lost 1 base, and 6 bases stayed unmatched. Germline-derived CDR1 and CDR2 are MDHEN and SYDVKM. In DNA, the CDR3 is TGTGCCAGCAGTTTAACGCGGGAGTGGGGCACAGATACGCAGTATTTT. Protein: CASSLTREWGTDTQYF.

This chain uses TRBV30 with TRBJ1-3; D perhaps matches TRBD1 (5 bases). The CDR3 is 16 residues long. V was pared by 3 bases and J by 0 bases, with 15 bases between. The V gene's germline CDR1 is GTSNPN and CDR2 SVGIG (reference sequence). The CDR3 sequence: CAWRDLGERSGNTIYF. The DNA of the CDR3 is TGTGCCTGGAGGGACCTGGGGGAGCGCTCTGGAAACACCATATATTTT.

CDR3 sequence reads: CASTSDRGQQYF. In DNA, the CDR3 is TGTGCCAGCACTTCCGACAGGGGACAGCAGTACTTC. V gene TRBV6-5 combines with J gene TRBJ2-7; 8 bases line up with TRBD1. CDR1 and CDR2 (germline): MNHEY, SVGAGI. The length of the CDR3 is 12 residues. The V segment lost 7 bases and the J segment 8 bases; nucleotides outside the gene matches: 7.